The T cell receptor (beta chain) under discussion was sequenced for a study of fetal regulatory T cell absence and autoimmunity. To note about this clone: Its antigen is unknown.

The assay was run at survey level. The protocol was immunoSEQ multiplex PCR, while the TCRdb copy is restricted to in-frame clones and leaves out a portion. The sample has 85,000 to 100,000 clones, 72% seen once; the top ten hold about 2.1%. Broader study findings: Cord blood and pancreas showed broadly similar TRB gene family usage.

Sequenced input: pancreas tissue. This receptor was obtained from a male donor with IPEX syndrome.

In DNA, the CDR3 is TGTGCCAGCAGCAAAGACTTAGACAGGGGGAATGAGCAGTTCTTC. This gives the protein CASSKDLDRGNEQFF. The chain recombines TRBV21-1 with TRBJ2-1; the table gives TRBD1 as D, unverified against the DNA. TRBV21-1 is a pseudogene segment. The CDR3 sequence is 15 residues long.